This passage covers 13 T cell receptor beta chains from one sample sequenced in a study of beta chain features in type 1 diabetes. Investigators reverse transcribed all isolated RNA, so they sequenced expressed TCRB transcripts. Repertoires were generated with immunoSEQ multiplex PCR, while TCRdb's copy carries only in-frame clones and drops some. The repertoire holds about 140,000 clones, with roughly 10% as singletons. The sample was central memory CD4+ T cells from blood. All receptors come from a woman in her thirties or forties in good health.

The chain joins TRBV7-7 to TRBJ2-2; TRBD1 aligns across 9 bases. J gave up 7 bases and V 5 bases, and 5 bases lay outside the gene matches. The CDR3 spans 14 residues. Germline CDR1 reads SSHAT; CDR2 reads FNYEAQ (reference sequence). In DNA form, the CDR3 reads TGTGCCAGCAGCAATACAGGGGGCAACGGGGAGCTGTTTTTT. Translating it yields CASSNTGGNGELFF.

This clone occurred a few times. The chain couples TRBV5-1 to TRBJ2-1, with 14 bases that match TRBD2. The V and J ends lost 4 bases and 15 bases, in that order; junction bases with no gene match: 9. The CDR3 has 14 amino acids. Germline loops: CDR1 SGHRS, CDR2 YFSETQ. The CDR3 DNA is TGCGCCAGCAGCATAGGGACTAGCGGGGGACCGCGGTTCTTC. Translation gives CASSIGTSGGPRFF.

The chain carries TRBV7-6 and TRBJ2-7; D is perhaps TRBD2 (5 bases). V lost 1 base to trimming and J lost 2 bases, with 9 bases between them. Germline assignment: CDR1 SGHVS and CDR2 FNYEAQ. There are 14 residues in the CDR3. DNA of the CDR3: TGTGCCAGCAGCTTAGGCGACGGGACCTACGAGCAGTACTTC. It yields the protein CASSLGDGTYEQYF.

In DNA, the CDR3 is TGTGCCAGCAATGGGGCTACCTACGAGCAGTACTTC. Translation: CASNGATYEQYF. The genes are TRBV7-9 and TRBJ2-7, with a tentative D call TRBD1 (5 bases). V was clipped by 7 bases and J by 2 bases, with 9 bases between them. The V gene's germline CDR1 is SEHNR and CDR2 FQNEAQ (reference sequence). The CDR3 contains 12 residues.

This clone was counted between two and nine times. V usage is TRBV10-3 and J usage is TRBJ2-3, with 8 bases fitting TRBD1. V lost 8 bases, J lost 1 base, and 5 bases stayed unmatched. This CDR3 spans 14 amino acids. The germline gives CDR1 ENHRY, CDR2 SYGVKD. The CDR3, as DNA: TGTGCCATCGGTGGGGGACAGGGCACAGATACGCAGTATTTT. This translates into CAIGGGQGTDTQYF.

This clone was seen a handful of times. The CDR3 DNA sequence: TGTGCCACCACGGTTCAGGGGGGCACTGAAGCTTTCTTT. It translates to CATTVQGGTEAFF. This chain connects TRBV19 to TRBJ1-1, with 7 bases fitting TRBD1. The CDR3 loop spans 13 amino acids. Germline V gene lookup returns CDR1 LNHDA and CDR2 SQIVND (reference sequence). V lost 10 bases to trimming and J lost 4 bases; unmatched junction nucleotides: 9.

This clone has just a few counts. The chain couples TRBV18 to TRBJ2-2, with 9 bases that match TRBD1. The trim removed 1 base at V and 0 bases at J, leaving 3 bases unmatched. Germline assignment: CDR1 KGHSH and CDR2 LQKENI. This CDR3 spans 17 amino acids. The DNA of the CDR3 is TGTGCCAGCTCACCACAGCGGACAGGGGCGAACACCGGGGAGCTGTTTTTT. It is translated as CASSPQRTGANTGELFF.

This clone was detected only a few times. The chain joins TRBV5-6 to TRBJ1-6; D not resolved. CDR1 SGHDT and CDR2 YYEEEE come from the germline V gene. V was cut by 1 base and J by 7 bases, with 9 bases left in between. The CDR3 runs 14 residues. This chain's CDR3 is CASSLYAGNSPLHF. CDR3 nucleotides: TGTGCCAGCAGCTTGTATGCGGGGAATTCACCCCTCCACTTT.

Ten or more counts support this clone. The V and J genes are TRBV29-1 and TRBJ2-1, with a weak D call TRBD2 (5 bases). Germline V lookup: CDR1 SQVTM, CDR2 ANQGSEA. V was pared by 4 bases and J by 10 bases, with 17 bases between. The CDR3 runs 13 residues. The CDR3 here is CSVGLAPASEQFF. The CDR3 DNA follows: TGCAGCGTTGGCCTAGCCCCCGCCTCCGAGCAGTTCTTC.

The chain links TRBV11-2 to TRBJ2-5, with D possibly being TRBD2 (6 bases). Trimming left V 3 bases short and J 2 bases short, with 10 bases between. Germline assignment: CDR1 SGHAT and CDR2 FQNNGV. The CDR3 runs to 14 residues. In DNA form, the CDR3 reads TGTGCCAGCAGCTTGGCGGGACCTCAAGAGACCCAGTACTTC. It translates to CASSLAGPQETQYF.

The table lists this clone with a count of one. The genes are TRBV5-1 and TRBJ2-6; unclear D gene. Looked up from germline, CDR1 is SGHRS and CDR2 is YFSETQ. V was pared by 2 bases and J by 0 bases, with 3 bases between. This CDR3 region has 14 residues. The CDR3 sequence is CASSFNSGANVLTF. Here the CDR3 DNA reads TGCGCCAGCAGCTTTAACTCTGGGGCCAACGTCCTGACTTTC.

This clone was counted many times. The chain is built from TRBV29-1 and TRBJ1-1; no reliable D call. Germline loops: CDR1 SQVTM, CDR2 ANQGSEA. CDR3 size: 10 residues. Trimming took off 0 bases at V and 9 bases at J, with 5 bases between the two ends. The CDR3 region has the DNA TGCAGCGTTGAAGAAAGCAAAGCTTTCTTT. Encoded protein: CSVEESKAFF. The full variable domain, completed using reference TRBV29-1 and TRBJ1-1, is SAVISQKPSRDICQRGTSLTIQCQVDSQVTMMFWYRQQPGQSLTLIATANQGSEATYESGFVIDKFPISRPNLTFSTLTVSNMSPEDSSIYLCSVEESKAFFGQGTRLTVV.

The chain recombines TRBV11-2 with TRBJ2-7, with D unclear. Trimming removed 3 bases from V and 1 base from J, with 10 bases in between. The CDR3 runs 14 residues. CDR1 is SGHAT and CDR2 is FQNNGV in the germline V gene. The CDR3 bases are TGTGCCAGCAGCTTCAGTCGCGGTTCCTACGAGCAGTACTTC. It specifies CASSFSRGSYEQYF.